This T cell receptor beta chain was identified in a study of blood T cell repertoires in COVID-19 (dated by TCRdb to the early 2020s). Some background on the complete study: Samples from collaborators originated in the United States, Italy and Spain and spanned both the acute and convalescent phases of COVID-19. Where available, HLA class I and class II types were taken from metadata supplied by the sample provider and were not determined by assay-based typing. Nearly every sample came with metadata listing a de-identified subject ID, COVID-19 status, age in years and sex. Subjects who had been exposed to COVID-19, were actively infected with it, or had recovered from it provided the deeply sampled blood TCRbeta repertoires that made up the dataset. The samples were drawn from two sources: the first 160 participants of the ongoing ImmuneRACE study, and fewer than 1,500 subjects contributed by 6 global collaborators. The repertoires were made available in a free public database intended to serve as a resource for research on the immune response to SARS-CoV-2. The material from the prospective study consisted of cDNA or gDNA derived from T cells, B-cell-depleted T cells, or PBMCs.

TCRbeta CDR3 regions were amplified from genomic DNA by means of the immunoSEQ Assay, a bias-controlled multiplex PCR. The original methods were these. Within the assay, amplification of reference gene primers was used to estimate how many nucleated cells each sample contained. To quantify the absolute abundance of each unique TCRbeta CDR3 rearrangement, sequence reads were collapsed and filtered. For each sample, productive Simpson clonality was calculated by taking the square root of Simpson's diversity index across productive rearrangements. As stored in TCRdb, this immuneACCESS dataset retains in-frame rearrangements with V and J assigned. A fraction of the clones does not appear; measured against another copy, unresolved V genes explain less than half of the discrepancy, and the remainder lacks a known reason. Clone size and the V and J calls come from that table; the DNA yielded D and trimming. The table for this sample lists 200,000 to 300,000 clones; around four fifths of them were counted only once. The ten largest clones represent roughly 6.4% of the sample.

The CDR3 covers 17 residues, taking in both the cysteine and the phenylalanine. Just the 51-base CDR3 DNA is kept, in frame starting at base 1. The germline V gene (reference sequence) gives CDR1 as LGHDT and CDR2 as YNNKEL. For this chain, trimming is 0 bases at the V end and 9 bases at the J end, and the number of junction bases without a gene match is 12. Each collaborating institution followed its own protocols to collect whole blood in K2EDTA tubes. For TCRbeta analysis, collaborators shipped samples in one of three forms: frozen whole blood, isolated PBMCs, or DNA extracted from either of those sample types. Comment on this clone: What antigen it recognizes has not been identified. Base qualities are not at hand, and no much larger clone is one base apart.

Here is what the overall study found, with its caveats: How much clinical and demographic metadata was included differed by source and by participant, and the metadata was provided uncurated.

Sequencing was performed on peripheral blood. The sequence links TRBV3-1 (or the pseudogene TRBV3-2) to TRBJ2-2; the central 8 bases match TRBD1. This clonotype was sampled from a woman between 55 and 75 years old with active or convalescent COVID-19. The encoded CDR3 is CASSQEPQGAFSRELFF. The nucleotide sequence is TGTGCCAGCAGCCAAGAACCGCAGGGGGCATTTTCCCGGGAGCTGTTTTTT.